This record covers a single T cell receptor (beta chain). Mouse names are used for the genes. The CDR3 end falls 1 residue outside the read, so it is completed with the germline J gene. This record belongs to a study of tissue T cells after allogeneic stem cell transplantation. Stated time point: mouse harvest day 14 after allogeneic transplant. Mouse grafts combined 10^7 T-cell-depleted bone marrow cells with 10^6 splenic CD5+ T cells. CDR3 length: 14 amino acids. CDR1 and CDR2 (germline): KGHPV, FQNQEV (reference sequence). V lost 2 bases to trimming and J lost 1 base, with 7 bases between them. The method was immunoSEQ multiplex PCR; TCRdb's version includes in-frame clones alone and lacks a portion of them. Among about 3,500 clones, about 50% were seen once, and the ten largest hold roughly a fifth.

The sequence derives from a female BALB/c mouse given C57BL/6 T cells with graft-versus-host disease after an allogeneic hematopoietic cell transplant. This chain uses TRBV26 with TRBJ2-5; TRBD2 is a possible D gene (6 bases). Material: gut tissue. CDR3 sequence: CASSLPGDQDTQYF. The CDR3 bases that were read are TGTGCCAGCAGTCTGCCTGGGGACCAAGACACCCAGTAC.